These T cell receptor beta chains were read from a single sample in a study of cytomegalovirus exposure and HLA in healthy donors. Produced via immunoSEQ multiplex PCR; TCRdb's table is partial and in-frame only. The sample gives 90,000 to 100,000 clones, about 81% of which show up once; 1.4% is in the top ten. Source material: PBMCs. Receptors were obtained from a middle-aged man in good health and CMV-seronegative. CDR3s include the opening cysteine and the closing phenylalanine or tryptophan. A D gene is named only where the DNA matches it firmly. Clone size is shown for a subset of rows, as once, few, many or a class of expanded clone.

v_gene	abundance	j_gene	d_gene	CDR3aa	CDR3nt
TRBV9	.	TRBJ2-2	TRBD2	CASSYSGGDTGELFF	TGTGCCAGCAGCTATAGCGGGGGAGATACCGGGGAGCTGTTTTTT
TRBV28	.	TRBJ1-1	.	CATKNSPGMNTEAFF	TGTGCCACCAAAAATTCCCCAGGGATGAACACTGAAGCTTTCTTT
TRBV7-9	.	TRBJ2-7	.	CASSQDTYSYEQYF	TGTGCCAGCAGCCAAGACACGTACTCCTACGAGCAGTACTTC
TRBV27	once	TRBJ1-5	.	CASSLSSRPHSNQPQHF	TGTGCCAGCAGTTTATCTTCTCGCCCACATAGCAATCAGCCCCAGCATTTT
TRBV10-3	.	TRBJ1-1	.	CAITYDTLNTEAFF	TGTGCCATCACCTATGACACTCTTAACACTGAAGCTTTCTTT
TRBV7-8	.	TRBJ2-3	TRBD1	CASSAQGAGTDTQYF	TGTGCCAGCAGCGCACAGGGGGCTGGAACAGATACGCAGTATTTT
TRBV2	once	TRBJ1-4	.	CASSEWEGIDEKLFF	TGTGCCAGCAGTGAATGGGAGGGGATCGATGAAAAACTGTTTTTT
TRBV5-8	.	TRBJ1-1	.	CASSLYTTDEAFF	TGTGCCAGCAGCTTGTACACCACAGATGAAGCTTTCTTT
TRBV29-1	.	TRBJ2-7	.	CSVTGTSIYEQYF	TGCAGCGTCACCGGGACATCGATCTACGAGCAGTACTTC
TRBV15	.	TRBJ1-2	.	CATSRSAGTRRSYTF	TGTGCCACCAGCAGAAGCGCCGGGACACGACGAAGCTACACCTTC
TRBV5-4	few	TRBJ2-7	TRBD2	CASGTGGGVYEQYF	TGTGCCAGCGGCACTGGGGGAGGGGTTTACGAGCAGTACTTC
TRBV11-2	.	TRBJ1-2	.	CASSLDNMGGYTF	TGTGCCAGCAGCTTAGACAATATGGGCGGCTACACCTTC
TRBV7-2	.	TRBJ2-7	TRBD1	CASSLPRSGQGKNLYEQYF	TGTGCCAGCAGCTTACCCCGATCAGGACAGGGGAAAAATCTCTACGAGCAGTACTTC
TRBV28	few	TRBJ2-7	TRBD1	CASTGGQGHTPPYEQYF	TGTGCCAGCACAGGGGGACAGGGCCATACTCCTCCCTACGAGCAGTACTTC
TRBV30	.	TRBJ1-1	.	CAWSESEAFF	TGTGCCTGGAGCGAGTCTGAAGCTTTCTTT
TRBV19	.	TRBJ1-3	TRBD1	CASSIVTGGSGNTIYF	TGTGCCAGTAGTATCGTTACAGGGGGCTCTGGAAACACCATATATTTT
TRBV5-1	.	TRBJ1-1	.	CASSLFQNTEAFF	TGCGCCAGCAGCTTGTTCCAGAACACTGAAGCTTTCTTT
TRBV6-1	.	TRBJ1-6	.	CASTLSLIRSPLHF	TGTGCCAGCACTTTAAGCCTCATACGGTCACCCCTCCACTTT
TRBV27	few	TRBJ1-3	.	CASSLSLDSPGNTIYF	TGTGCCAGCAGTTTATCGTTAGACAGCCCTGGAAACACCATATATTTT
TRBV7-9	once	TRBJ1-2	.	CASSLSGSNYGYTF	TGTGCCAGCAGCTTAAGCGGGAGTAACTATGGCTACACCTTC
TRBV27	.	TRBJ2-1	TRBD1	CASSLGTGGGDEQFF	TGTGCCAGCAGTTTGGGGACAGGGGGAGGTGATGAGCAGTTCTTC
TRBV6-6	.	TRBJ1-6	.	CASSYNPGGPLHF	TGTGCCAGCAGTTACAACCCAGGAGGACCCCTCCACTTT
TRBV5-6	few	TRBJ1-1	.	CASSLGDGAFF	TGTGCCAGCAGCTTGGGAGACGGGGCTTTCTTT
TRBV10-3	.	TRBJ1-5	.	CAISDTAPNQPQHF	TGTGCCATCAGTGACACTGCCCCAAATCAGCCCCAGCATTTT
TRBV6-1	.	TRBJ2-1	TRBD2	CASSGNSGGAREQFF	TGTGCCAGCAGTGGGAATAGCGGGGGGGCGCGGGAGCAGTTCTTC